The 30 T cell receptor beta chains in this list originate from one sample, sequenced in a study of vaccination and CD4 T cells after COVID-19. The antigens for these receptors are not known. Treatment reported: approximately 11-day PBMC culture with coronavirus spike peptide pools or control peptides (ViraFEST assay). Oncomine TCR Beta short-read sequencing was applied to DNA from cultured CD4+ T cells. One entry per CDR3 protein results from TCRdb running MiXCR on the PCR reads. The repertoire has under 15,000 distinct CDR3 sequences, around 50% of them found once; the top ten carry around a sixth. The specimen comprised cultured CD4+ T cells from blood, sampled after SARS-CoV-2 vaccination. These receptor sequences come from a human donor with COVID-19.

This chain joins TRBV30 and TRBJ1-2; D call uncertain. CDR1 GTSNPN and CDR2 SVGIG come from the germline V gene (reference sequence). Trimming removed 2 bases from V and 1 base from J, with 5 bases in between. This CDR3 contains 12 residues. The chain's CDR3 is CAWSNVNYGYTF. The CDR3 nucleotides read TGTGCCTGGAGTAATGTTAACTATGGCTACACCTTC.

The J gene is TRBJ1-2, the V gene TRBV10-3; possibly TRBD1 for D (5 bases). CDR3 length: 13 amino acids. V lost 5 bases to trimming and J lost 7 bases, with 14 bases between them. The germline V gene has CDR1 ENHRY and CDR2 SYGVKD. The CDR3 nucleotides are TGTGCCATCAGTCCTCAGGGCGAGGTTGGCTACACCTTC. It translates to CAISPQGEVGYTF.

This clonotype appeared a few times. This chain joins TRBV7-9 and TRBJ1-2, with D unclear. CDR3 length equals 13 residues. CDR1 is SEHNR and CDR2 is FQNEAQ in the germline V gene (reference sequence). Trimming stripped 1 base from V and 7 bases from J, with 10 bases between. CDR3 protein: CASSLEFPGGYTF. The CDR3 nucleotides are TGTGCCAGCAGCTTAGAATTTCCGGGTGGCTACACCTTC.

With respect to this clonotype: The limits of the CDR3 on the DNA are not certain, so only TCRdb's listed CDR3 is given. This sequence joins TRBV21-1 and TRBJ1-2; the table's D gene call, TRBD1, was not cross checked with the DNA. TRBV21-1 is deemed a pseudogene. The CDR3 is 16 residues long, counting both termini. CDR3 sequence: CASSKVGTGIPYGYTF.

This clonotype was found once. The chain is built from TRBV20-1 and TRBJ1-3; D not certain. The V gene lost 3 bases and the J gene lost 3 bases, with 21 bases spanning the gap. Germline loops: CDR1 DFQATT, CDR2 SNEGSKA (reference sequence). CDR3 length: 17 residues. DNA of the CDR3: TGCAGTGCTAGGGAGCCCGGAGGAGGCCGGGATGGAAACACCATATATTTT. It yields the protein CSAREPGGGRDGNTIYF.

Written as DNA, the CDR3 is TGTGCCAGCAGCGCCCGGTTACCGGGTGAGGTCGAGCAGTACTTC. It yields the protein CASSARLPGEVEQYF. This chain joins TRBV11-3 and TRBJ2-7; D remains unclear. Per the germline V gene, CDR1 is SGHNT and CDR2 is YENEEA. This CDR3 has 15 residues. V was pared by 5 bases and J by 6 bases, with 20 bases between.

V usage is TRBV7-6 and J usage is TRBJ2-2, with 10 bases matching TRBD2. Germline V gene data show CDR1 as SGHVS and CDR2 as FNYEAQ. This CDR3 comprises 16 residues. V was clipped by 5 bases and J by 2 bases; unmatched bases: 5. The CDR3 region is CASSKSGGANTGELFF. In nucleotides, the CDR3 is TGTGCCAGCAGCAAAAGCGGGGGGGCTAACACCGGGGAGCTGTTTTTT.

CDR3 loop: CASSLVQGYNQPQHF. In DNA form, the CDR3 reads TGTGCCAGCAGCTTAGTACAGGGGTATAATCAGCCCCAGCATTTT. The genes are TRBV7-2 and TRBJ1-5; 7 bases fit TRBD1. After removal of 1 base from V and 4 bases from J, the junction contained 4 bases not matched to a gene. Germline CDR1 reads SGHTA; CDR2 reads FQGNSA. The CDR3 is 15 amino acids. Together with reference TRBV7-2 and TRBJ1-5, the CDR3 gives the full variable domain: GAGVSQSPSNKVTEKGKDVELRCDPISGHTALYWYRQSLGQGLEFLIYFQGNSAPDKSGLPSDRFSAERTGGSVSTLTIQRTQQEDSAVYLCASSLVQGYNQPQHFGDGTRLSIL.

The chain couples TRBV20-1 to TRBJ1-2; D call uncertain. V lost 3 bases, J lost 2 bases, and 7 bases lay in between. The germline V gene encodes CDR1 DFQATT and CDR2 SNEGSKA (reference sequence). This CDR3 has 12 amino acids. Here the CDR3 DNA reads TGCAGTGCTAGTGTGGGAAACTATGGCTACACCTTC. Translating it yields CSASVGNYGYTF.

The chain joins TRBV7-2 to TRBJ2-5; 9 nucleotides line up with TRBD2. CDR1 is SGHTA, CDR2 FQGNSA, per germline. This CDR3 spans 13 amino acids. With 3 bases clipped from V and 7 bases from J, the junction kept 3 bases outside the gene matches. In DNA, the CDR3 is TGTGCCAGCAGCTTGGGCGGGGGGGCGACCCAGTACTTC. Amino acid sequence: CASSLGGGATQYF.

The CDR3 sequence: CSAPTRAKPFQETQYF. CDR3 in DNA: TGCAGTGCTCCCACGAGGGCGAAACCCTTCCAAGAGACCCAGTACTTC. The V call is TRBV20-1, the J call TRBJ2-5; D perhaps matches TRBD2 (5 bases). The CDR3 sequence is 16 residues long. Germline CDR1 DFQATT, CDR2 SNEGSKA (reference sequence). Trimming shortened V by 5 bases and J by 1 base, and 20 bases separated the two germline ends.

The chain has TRBV21-1 and TRBJ2-1. TRBV21-1 is termed a pseudogene. The CDR3 contains 16 residues. This CDR3 is CASTEPWLKMYNEQFF. Here the CDR3 DNA reads TGTGCCAGCACCGAACCGTGGCTGAAGATGTACAATGAGCAGTTCTTC.

The genes are TRBV6-5 and TRBJ2-7; D is possibly TRBD1 (6 bases). This CDR3 has 14 residues. Germline V CDR1 and CDR2: MNHEY, SVGAGI. Trimming left V 2 bases short and J 7 bases short, with 15 bases between. CDR3 loop: CASSYPADRGEQYF. In DNA, the CDR3 is TGTGCCAGCAGTTACCCGGCTGATAGGGGGGAGCAGTACTTC.

This chain uses TRBV7-3 with TRBJ1-1, with unresolved D. The V end lost 1 base, the J end lost 3 bases, and 6 bases lay between the germline ends. CDR1 is SGHTA, CDR2 FQGTGA, per germline. This CDR3 contains 13 residues. The CDR3 DNA follows: TGTGCCAGCAGCTTAAGTAGGGACACTGAAGCTTTCTTT. Residues: CASSLSRDTEAFF.

A few counts support this clonotype. CDR3 region: CSVVQGLYGYTF. DNA for the CDR3: TGCAGCGTTGTTCAGGGGCTCTATGGCTACACCTTC. This chain uses TRBV29-1 with TRBJ1-2; a weak D match, TRBD1 (6 bases). Trimming removed 4 bases at V and 4 bases at J, with 10 bases between. The CDR3 runs to 12 residues. Germline-derived CDR1 and CDR2 are SQVTM and ANQGSEA.

DNA for the CDR3: TGCAGCTCTCGTTCACAGGGGACAAGTGAAGCTTTCTTT. It yields the protein CSSRSQGTSEAFF. This chain links TRBV29-1 with TRBJ1-1; 7 positions match TRBD1. J lost 7 bases, V lost 8 bases, and 13 bases had no gene match. Germline-derived CDR1 and CDR2 are SQVTM and ANQGSEA. The CDR3 runs 13 residues.

This clonotype has only a few counts. The chain is built from TRBV11-3 and TRBJ2-3; D gene unclear. The V and J ends lost 5 bases and 4 bases respectively, with 7 bases between them. CDR1 is SGHNT and CDR2 is YENEEA in the germline V gene. The CDR3 extends over 12 amino acids. CDR3: CASSQRPDTQYF. CDR3 sequence (DNA): TGTGCCAGCAGCCAGCGTCCAGATACGCAGTATTTT.

This chain uses TRBV19 with TRBJ1-2; no reliable D call. Germline loops: CDR1 LNHDA, CDR2 SQIVND (reference sequence). The CDR3 consists of 13 residues. V lost 6 bases, J lost 2 bases, and 10 bases lay in between. CDR3 in amino acids: CASRPGHNYGYTF. DNA of the CDR3: TGTGCCAGTAGGCCGGGCCACAACTATGGCTACACCTTC.

The chain couples TRBV11-2 to TRBJ2-3; the match to TRBD2 covers 8 bases. Germline CDR1 is SGHAT and CDR2 is FQNNGV. The CDR3 sequence is 15 residues long. The junction had 7 bases not matched to a gene; V was cut back by 4 bases and J by 4 bases. DNA of the CDR3: TGTGCCAGCAGCTATAGCGGGGTGGAAGCAGATACGCAGTATTTT. As protein: CASSYSGVEADTQYF. Supplemented by reference TRBV11-2 and TRBJ2-3, the full variable domain reads EAGVAQSPRYKIIEKRQSVAFWCNPISGHATLYWYQQILGQGPKLLIQFQNNGVVDDSQLPKDRFSAERLKGVDSTLKIQPAKLEDSAVYLCASSYSGVEADTQYFGPGTRLTVL.

V usage is TRBV11-2 and J usage is TRBJ1-6, with a weak D call TRBD1 (5 bases). CDR3 length: 18 residues. V was clipped by 0 bases and J by 0 bases, with 12 bases between them. Germline V lookup: CDR1 SGHAT, CDR2 FQNNGV. The CDR3 here is CASSLDLWRGSYNSPLHF. DNA of the CDR3: TGTGCCAGCAGCTTAGATCTGTGGAGGGGCTCCTATAATTCACCCCTCCACTTT.

The CDR3 DNA follows: TGCAGTGCCCTGACAGGGGCGGGATCTGGTAATCAGCCCCAGCATTTT. The encoded protein is CSALTGAGSGNQPQHF. The rearrangement joins TRBV20-1 to TRBJ1-5; 8 bases match TRBD1. Trimming cost V 6 bases and J 4 bases; bases outside gene matches: 14. This CDR3 comprises 16 residues. The germline CDR1 and CDR2 sequences are DFQATT and SNEGSKA (reference sequence).

The chain carries TRBV11-2 and TRBJ2-5; D uncertain. The germline V and J ends were trimmed by 4 bases and 2 bases, with 5 bases remaining between them. The CDR3 is made up of 12 amino acids. Germline V gene sequence: CDR1 SGHAT, CDR2 FQNNGV. The CDR3 loop is CASSSVQETQYF. For the CDR3, the DNA is TGTGCCAGCAGCTCCGTACAAGAGACCCAGTACTTC.

The V gene is TRBV6-5, the J gene TRBJ1-6, with no clear D. Germline loops: CDR1 MNHEY, CDR2 SVGAGI. This CDR3 region has 16 residues. The V gene lost 0 bases and the J gene lost 0 bases, with 6 bases spanning the gap. The CDR3 loop is CASSYSRGSYNSPLHF. The CDR3 nucleotides read TGTGCCAGCAGTTACTCTCGGGGCTCCTATAATTCACCCCTCCACTTT.

The V and J genes are TRBV20-1 and TRBJ1-3; tentative D call: TRBD1 (6 bases). From germline, CDR1 is DFQATT and CDR2 SNEGSKA (reference sequence). The CDR3 has 12 residues. The DNA for the CDR3 is TGCAGCCCAGGGGACTCTGGAAACACCATATATTTT. It specifies CSPGDSGNTIYF.

The rearrangement links TRBV19 to TRBJ2-5; D gene unclear. Trimming pared 6 bases from V and 7 bases from J, leaving 15 bases between. Germline V CDR1 and CDR2: LNHDA, SQIVND (reference sequence). This CDR3 spans 13 amino acids. The CDR3 sequence is CASSSGRVGTQYF. DNA for the CDR3: TGTGCCAGTAGCTCTGGAAGGGTGGGGACCCAGTACTTC.

This clonotype showed up just a few times. The chain couples TRBV6-5 to TRBJ1-5; a possible D gene is TRBD1 (5 bases). Germline CDR1 reads MNHEY; CDR2 reads SVGAGI. The CDR3 consists of 14 residues. Trimming removed 2 bases at V and 0 bases at J, with 5 bases between. The CDR3, as DNA: TGTGCCAGCAGTTACGACAGTAGCAATCAGCCCCAGCATTTT. It codes for CASSYDSSNQPQHF.

This sequence joins TRBV19 and TRBJ1-1; weak D call: TRBD1 (5 bases). From germline, CDR1 is LNHDA and CDR2 SQIVND (reference sequence). This CDR3 region has 17 residues. V lost 4 bases and J lost 4, with 22 bases in between. The CDR3 DNA reads as TGTGCCAGTAGTACCCCGGCCTTAGGGGCGCTAGGCACTGAAGCTTTCTTT. Translating gives CASSTPALGALGTEAFF. The full variable domain, rest sourced from reference TRBV19 and TRBJ1-1, is DGGITQSPKYLFRKEGQNVTLSCEQNLNHDAMYWYRQDPGQGLRLIYYSQIVNDFQKGDIAEGYSVSREKKESFPLTVTSAQKNPTAFYLCASSTPALGALGTEAFFGQGTRLTVV.

This clonotype was recorded once. The gene calls are TRBV20-1 and TRBJ2-3, with 10 bases lining up with TRBD2. Germline CDR1 and CDR2: DFQATT and SNEGSKA (reference sequence). The CDR3 has 15 amino acids. V shed 7 bases and J 5 bases; nucleotides not matched to a gene: 12. DNA for the CDR3: TGCAGTGGAGGGGGTTTAGCGGGGGGTAGAGATACGCAGTATTTT. Translated, it gives CSGGGLAGGRDTQYF.

As DNA, the CDR3 is TGTGCCAGTGGGACAGATCTAGCTAACTATGGCTACACCTTC. It specifies CASGTDLANYGYTF. V is TRBV19 and J is TRBJ1-2; 7 bases fit TRBD1. The germline V gene encodes CDR1 LNHDA and CDR2 SQIVND (reference sequence). V lost 8 bases, J lost 0 bases, and 6 bases stayed unmatched. The CDR3 extends over 14 amino acids.

The J gene is TRBJ2-1, the V gene TRBV27; 11 nucleotides align to TRBD2. Trimming took 6 bases from V and 9 from J; bases not matched to a gene: 7. From germline, CDR1 is MNHEY and CDR2 SMNVEV (reference sequence). CDR3 length equals 14 residues. As DNA, the CDR3 is TGTGCCAGCAGAAACCTAGCGGGGGGTGGTGAGCAGTTCTTC. Protein product: CASRNLAGGGEQFF.